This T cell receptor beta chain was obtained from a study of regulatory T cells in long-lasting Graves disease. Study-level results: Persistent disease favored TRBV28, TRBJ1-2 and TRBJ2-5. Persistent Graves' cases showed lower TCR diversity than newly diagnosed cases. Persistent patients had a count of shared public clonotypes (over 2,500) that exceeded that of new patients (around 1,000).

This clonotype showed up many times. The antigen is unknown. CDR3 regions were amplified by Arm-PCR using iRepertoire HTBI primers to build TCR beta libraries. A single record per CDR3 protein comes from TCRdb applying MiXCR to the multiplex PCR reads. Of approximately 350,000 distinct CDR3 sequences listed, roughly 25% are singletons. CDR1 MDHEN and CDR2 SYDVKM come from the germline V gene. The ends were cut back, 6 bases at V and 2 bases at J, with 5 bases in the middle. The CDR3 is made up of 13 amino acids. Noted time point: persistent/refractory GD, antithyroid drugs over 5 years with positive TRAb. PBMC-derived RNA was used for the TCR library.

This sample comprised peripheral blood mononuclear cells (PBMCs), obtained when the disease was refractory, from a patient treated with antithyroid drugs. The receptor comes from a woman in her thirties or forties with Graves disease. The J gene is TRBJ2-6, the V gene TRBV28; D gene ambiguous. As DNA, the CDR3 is TGTGCCAGCAGGTGGGCTGGGGCCAACGTCCTGACTTTC. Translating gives CASRWAGANVLTF.